The source of this T cell receptor beta chain is a study of T cells in Graves' hyperthyroidism and ophthalmopathy (dated by TCRdb to between 2017 and 2020). About the investigation overall: Peripheral blood was sampled at the time of initial diagnosis, prior to any treatment. TCR V-J signatures able to tell the groups apart were searched for in a discovery cohort of approximately 95 patients, of whom fewer than 45 had Graves' ophthalmopathy and 55 to 65 had stable Graves' hyperthyroidism. Prospective prediction of ophthalmopathy was tested in an independent validation cohort of 18 to 20 hyperthyroidism patients and around 16 patients who later progressed to ophthalmopathy. The 75 to 100 discovery patients were randomly split 7:3 into training and test sets. The study also compared thyroid tissue and blood T-cell repertoires from about six Graves' hyperthyroidism patients. Once sampling was done, hyperthyroidism patients were given methimazole at a starting dose of 30 mg daily, whereas ophthalmopathy patients were given high-dose intravenous methylprednisolone. The paper describes TCR Vbeta CDR3 sequencing of about 140 peripheral blood samples, made up of 43 ophthalmopathy patients, 70 to 80 hyperthyroidism patients and roughly 17 progressor patients.

What the authors observed across the whole study: Ophthalmopathy was separated from stable hyperthyroidism by a 13 V-J signature model, with 85% to 90% sensitivity and 81% to 83% specificity obtained in cross-validation and 80%/75% obtained in testing. During validation, the model predicted progression to ophthalmopathy a median of about 6.5 months ahead of onset, with almost 71% sensitivity and 72% to 80% specificity. Most expanded thyroid clonotypes (frequency above 0.001) were also detected in blood, suggesting blood repertoires may reflect thyroid immune responses. No statistical method was used to set the sample size in advance, and investigators knew the group allocation.

Stable Graves' hyperthyroidism was defined as the absence of progression to ophthalmopathy over 18 months of follow-up. The hyperthyroidism patients were between 18 and 65 years old and newly diagnosed, with a disease duration of less than 2 months. Patients with uncontrolled infections, other autoimmune diseases, pregnancy or lactation were excluded. Diagnoses were established on the basis of clinical symptoms, serum thyroxine and TRAb, thyroid ultrasound, and orbital computed tomography. Ficoll-Paque density gradient centrifugation was used to isolate PBMCs from 9.5 to 10 ml of fresh peripheral blood. Total RNA was extracted using Trizol reagent, and RNA quality was assessed on an Agilent 2100 Bioanalyzer. This clonotype was seen more than once but under ten times. The antigen it recognizes is unknown. Per-base quality was not reported, and no clone a single base away is much larger than it. Germline trimming: 3 bases from V, 3 bases from J; junction bases outside gene matches: 12. The germline V gene gives CDR1 as KGHSH and CDR2 as LQKENI. The CDR3 runs 17 residues from the cysteine to the phenylalanine. Only the CDR3 portion is preserved as DNA: 51 bases, with reading frame beginning at the first base.

The TCR beta CDR3 regions were amplified from RNA transcripts. The first round of RT-PCR for the TCR CDR3 was performed with the HTBI primer set and the Qiagen OneStep RT-PCR kit. Libraries were constructed in a second round of multiplex PCR, after which size selection and purification were performed. The libraries were sequenced on an Illumina HiSeq2000 using paired-end 100 bp reads. As for the authors' bioinformatics: SOAPnuke was used to process the raw data, removing reads that contained adapters or uncalled bases, had a mean Phred below 15, or lacked an exact match to the constant primer or identifier. High-quality paired reads were merged using COPE v1.2.5, and each unique nucleotide sequence was defined as a clonotype. Clonotypes were aligned to IMGT TRBV, TRBD and TRBJ reference segments using MiTCR v1.1. The analysis was restricted to V-J combinations with a frequency above 0.0001, which together covered 99% to 99.2% of the repertoires. A TCS score was defined as the ratio between F50 (clonal expansion) and ExV (chaos), using BLOSUM62-based TCRdist between CDR3 peptides within each V-J. Welch's t-statistics and random forest reduced fewer than 550 V-J features to 13, which were used in a naive Bayes classifier (R e1071). The public reads were reanalyzed by TCRdb: fastp trimming at Q25, MiXCR alignment, in-frame beta chains only. Rows are unified per CDR3 protein, each entry keeping the most common DNA and genes. The V and J calls here are based on TCRdb, not the publication. Within this sample are 350,000 to 450,000 distinct CDR3 sequences, with approximately 14% of them counted one time only. 11% of the sample comes from the top ten.

Sequenced input: blood. The rearranged chain carries TRBV18 and TRBJ2-7; 9 middle bases align to TRBD1. This TCR came from a woman aged 55-70 years with Graves' hyperthyroidism. The CDR3 reads CASSPEKGQGHFYEQYF. The DNA sequence is as follows: TGTGCCAGCTCACCGGAGAAGGGACAGGGACATTTCTACGAGCAGTACTTC.